This TCR beta chain emerged from a study of cytomegalovirus exposure and HLA in healthy donors. Whole-study results and caveats: Specific recognition of CMV antigens was confirmed in vitro for a few chains (all CMV-associated). The tendency of first-cohort TCR clusters to co-occur in the 130 or so validation repertoires was identified by a subsequent analysis. Published work reported that the classifier diagnosed cytomegalovirus status with high specificity and sensitivity.

Donors were drawn from the approximately 110-subject validation cohort, separate from the approximately 700-subject first cohort. Repertoires were generated with immunoSEQ multiplex PCR, while TCRdb's copy carries only in-frame clones and drops some. Of some 350,000 clones in the sample, around 87% were seen once. With regard to this clone: Its matching antigen is unknown.

Germline CDR1 and CDR2: SQVTM and ANQGSEA. V lost 0 bases, J lost 4 bases, and 15 bases lay in between. This CDR3 is 15 amino acids long. V and J are TRBV29-1 and TRBJ2-5; D is ambiguous. This sequence was found in a woman in her twenties or thirties in good health and CMV-seropositive. The sequenced sample consisted of PBMCs. The CDR3 DNA reads TGCAGCGTTGAAGATTCCCCCCCCAGGCGAGAGACCCAGTACTTC. Its protein is CSVEDSPPRRETQYF.